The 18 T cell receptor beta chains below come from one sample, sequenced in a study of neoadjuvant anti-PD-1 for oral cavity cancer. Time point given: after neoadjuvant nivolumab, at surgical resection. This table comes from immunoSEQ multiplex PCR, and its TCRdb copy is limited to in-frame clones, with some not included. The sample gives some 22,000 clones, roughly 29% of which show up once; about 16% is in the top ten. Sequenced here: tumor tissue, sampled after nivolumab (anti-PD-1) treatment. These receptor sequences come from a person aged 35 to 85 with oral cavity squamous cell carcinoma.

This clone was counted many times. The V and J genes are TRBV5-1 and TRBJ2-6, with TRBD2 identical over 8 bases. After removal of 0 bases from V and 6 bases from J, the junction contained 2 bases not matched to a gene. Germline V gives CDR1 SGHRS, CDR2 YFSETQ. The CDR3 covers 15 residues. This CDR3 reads CASSLGGGQANVLTF. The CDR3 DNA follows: TGCGCCAGCAGCTTGGGCGGGGGGCAGGCCAACGTCCTGACTTTC.

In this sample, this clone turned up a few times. CDR3 amino acids: CASSRGQGRTEAFF. The DNA of the CDR3 is TGTGCCAGCAGTAGAGGACAGGGTCGTACTGAAGCTTTCTTT. The chain combines TRBV7-3 with TRBJ1-1; 8 bases fit TRBD1. Germline values: CDR1 SGHTA, CDR2 FQGTGA. V gave up 6 bases and J gave up 5 bases; unmatched junction bases: 8. The CDR3 has 14 amino acids.

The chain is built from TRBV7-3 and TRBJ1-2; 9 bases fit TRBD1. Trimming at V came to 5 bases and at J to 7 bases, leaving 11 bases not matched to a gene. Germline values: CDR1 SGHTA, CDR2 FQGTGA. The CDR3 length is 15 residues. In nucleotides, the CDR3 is TGTGCCAGCAGCCGGGGACAGGGCGGAGCCGGTGGCTACACCTTC. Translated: CASSRGQGGAGGYTF.

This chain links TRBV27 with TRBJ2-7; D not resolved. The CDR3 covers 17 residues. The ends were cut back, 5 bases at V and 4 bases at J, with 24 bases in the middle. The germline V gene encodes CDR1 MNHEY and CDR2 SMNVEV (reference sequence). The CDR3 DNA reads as TGTGCCAGCAGTCCCCTACAGTGGGAAGGGTCGTTGTACGAGCAGTACTTC. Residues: CASSPLQWEGSLYEQYF.

CDR3 loop: CASSGGDGLLVEQYF. The CDR3 bases are TGTGCCAGCAGCGGAGGGGACGGCCTCTTGGTGGAGCAGTACTTC. J is TRBJ2-7 and V is TRBV9; D may be TRBD1 or TRBD2 (5 bases each). The germline gives CDR1 SGDLS, CDR2 YYNGEE. The V end was cut by 3 bases, the J end by 7 bases, with 20 bases between. The CDR3 sequence is 15 residues long. The variable domain in full, completed from reference TRBV9 and TRBJ2-7, reads DSGVTQTPKHLITATGQRVTLRCSPRSGDLSVYWYQQSLDQGLQFLIQYYNGEERAKGNILERFSAQQFPDLHSELNLSSLELGDSALYFCASSGGDGLLVEQYFGPGTRLTVT.

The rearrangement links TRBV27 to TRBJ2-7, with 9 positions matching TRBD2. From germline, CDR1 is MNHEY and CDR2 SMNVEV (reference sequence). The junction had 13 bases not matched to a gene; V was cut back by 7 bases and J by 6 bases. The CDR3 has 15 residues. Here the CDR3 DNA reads TGTGCCAGCACGTCGAGTGGTTTGCGGGGGGGCGAGCAGTACTTC. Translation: CASTSSGLRGGEQYF.

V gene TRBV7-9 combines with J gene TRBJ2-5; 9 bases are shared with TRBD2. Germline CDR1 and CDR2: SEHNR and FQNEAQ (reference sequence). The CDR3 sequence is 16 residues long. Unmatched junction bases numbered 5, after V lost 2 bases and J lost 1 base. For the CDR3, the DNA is TGTGCCAGCAGCTTATCCGCGACTAGCGGCCAAGAGACCCAGTACTTC. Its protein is CASSLSATSGQETQYF.

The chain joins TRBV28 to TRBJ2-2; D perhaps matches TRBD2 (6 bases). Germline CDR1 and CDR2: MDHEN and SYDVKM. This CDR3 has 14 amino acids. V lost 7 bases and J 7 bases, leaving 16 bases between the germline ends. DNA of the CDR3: TGTGCCAGCACCTACCTCCCGGGGGACGGGGAGCTGTTTTTT. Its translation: CASTYLPGDGELFF.

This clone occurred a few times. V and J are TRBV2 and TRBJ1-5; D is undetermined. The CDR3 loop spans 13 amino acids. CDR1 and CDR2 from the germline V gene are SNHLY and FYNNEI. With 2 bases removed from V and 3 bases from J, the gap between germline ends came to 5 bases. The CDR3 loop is CASSEPDNQPQHF. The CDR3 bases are TGTGCCAGCAGTGAACCAGACAATCAGCCCCAGCATTTT.

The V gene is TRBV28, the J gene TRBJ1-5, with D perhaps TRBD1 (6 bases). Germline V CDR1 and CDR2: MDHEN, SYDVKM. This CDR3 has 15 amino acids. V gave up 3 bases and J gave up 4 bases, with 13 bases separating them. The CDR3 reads CASSFYTGQNQPQHF. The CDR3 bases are TGTGCCAGCAGTTTCTATACAGGACAGAATCAGCCCCAGCATTTT.

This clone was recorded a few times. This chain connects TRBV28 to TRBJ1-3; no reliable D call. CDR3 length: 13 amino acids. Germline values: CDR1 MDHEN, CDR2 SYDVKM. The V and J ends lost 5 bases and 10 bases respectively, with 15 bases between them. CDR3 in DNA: TGTGCCAGCAGTAAACGGGCGCTAGGAACCATATATTTT. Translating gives CASSKRALGTIYF.

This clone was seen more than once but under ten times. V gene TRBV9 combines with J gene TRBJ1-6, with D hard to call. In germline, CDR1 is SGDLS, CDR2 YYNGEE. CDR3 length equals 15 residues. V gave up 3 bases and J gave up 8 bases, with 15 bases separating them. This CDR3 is CASSGRFSSYSPLHF. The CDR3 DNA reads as TGTGCCAGCAGCGGCCGTTTCTCATCTTATTCACCCCTCCACTTT.

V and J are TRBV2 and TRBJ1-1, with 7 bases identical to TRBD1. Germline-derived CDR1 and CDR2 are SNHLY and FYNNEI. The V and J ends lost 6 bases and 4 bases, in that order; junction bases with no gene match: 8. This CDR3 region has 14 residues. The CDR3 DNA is TGTGCCAGCAGAATAACAGGGGTGGGCACTGAAGCTTTCTTT. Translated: CASRITGVGTEAFF.

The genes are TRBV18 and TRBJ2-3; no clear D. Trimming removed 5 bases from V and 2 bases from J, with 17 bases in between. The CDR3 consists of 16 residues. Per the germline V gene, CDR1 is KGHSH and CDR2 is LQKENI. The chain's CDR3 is CASSARAVAYTDTQYF. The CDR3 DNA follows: TGTGCCAGCTCAGCCCGGGCGGTGGCATACACAGATACGCAGTATTTT.

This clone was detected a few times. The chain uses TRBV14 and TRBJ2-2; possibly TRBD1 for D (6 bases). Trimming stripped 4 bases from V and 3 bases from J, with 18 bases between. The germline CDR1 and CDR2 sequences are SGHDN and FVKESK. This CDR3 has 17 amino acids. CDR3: CASSPRQDSVYTGELFF. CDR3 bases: TGTGCCAGCAGCCCCCGACAGGATAGTGTGTACACCGGGGAGCTGTTTTTT.

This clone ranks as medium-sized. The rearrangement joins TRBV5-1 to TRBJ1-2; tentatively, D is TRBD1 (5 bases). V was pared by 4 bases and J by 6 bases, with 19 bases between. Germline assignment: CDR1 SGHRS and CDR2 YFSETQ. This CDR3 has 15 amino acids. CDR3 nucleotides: TGCGCCAGCAGCCCCTCGGACCGGGACTCCCATGGCTACACCTTC. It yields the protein CASSPSDRDSHGYTF.

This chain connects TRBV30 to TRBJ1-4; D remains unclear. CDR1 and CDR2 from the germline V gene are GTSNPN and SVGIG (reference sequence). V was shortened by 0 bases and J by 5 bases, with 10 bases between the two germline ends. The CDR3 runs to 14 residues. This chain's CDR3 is CAWSVLLGNEKLFF. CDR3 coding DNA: TGTGCCTGGAGTGTTCTCCTAGGGAATGAAAAACTGTTTTTT.

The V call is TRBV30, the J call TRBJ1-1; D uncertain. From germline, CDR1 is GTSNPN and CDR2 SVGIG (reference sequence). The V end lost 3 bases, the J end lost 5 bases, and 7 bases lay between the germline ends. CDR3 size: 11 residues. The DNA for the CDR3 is TGTGCCTGGAGCGAAGAGACTGAAGCTTTCTTT. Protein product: CAWSEETEAFF.